The clone carrying this T cell receptor beta chain was picked up a small number of times. Each sample yielded at least 6.5 million isolated PBMCs. With each sample, at least 5 micrograms of total RNA were extracted. The data were obtained in a study of blood T cells in healthy people across ages. Then a second PCR, running about 6 to 11 cycles, was carried out with a sample-barcoded 5' primer and a J-beta primer mix. TCRdb independently ran MiXCR on the 5' RACE reads; one entry per CDR3 protein. This table holds 750,000 to 950,000 distinct CDR3 sequences, approximately 55% found once. Germline values: CDR1 SEHNR, CDR2 FQNEAQ (reference sequence). Trimming pared 6 bases from V and 9 bases from J, leaving 8 bases between. CDR3 length equals 10 residues.

This clonotype originated in an elderly man in good health. The sample was blood. The V gene is TRBV7-9, the J gene TRBJ1-1; no clear D. CDR3 nucleotides: TGTGCCAGCAGGAACCACCAAGCTTTCTTT. Residues: CASRNHQAFF.